The 16 T cell receptor beta chains presented below share a single source sample, sequenced in a study of long-term antiretroviral therapy in people with HIV. Survey-level resolution applied to immunoSEQ assay v3.0. TCRdb's table, derived via immunoSEQ multiplex PCR, lists solely in-frame clones and lacks some. The sample lists 30,000 to 35,000 clones, around 79% occurring once. The specimen comprised unsorted PBMCs, sampled 3 years after starting antiretroviral therapy. The receptors originated from a man aged 45-65 years with HIV.

The chain recombines TRBV28 with TRBJ2-7; perhaps D is TRBD1 or TRBD2 (5 bases each). The CDR3 runs 16 residues. V was pared by 5 bases and J by 0 bases, with 17 bases between. Germline V gene data show CDR1 as MDHEN and CDR2 as SYDVKM. The CDR3 sequence is CASSGLWGSSSYEQYF. In DNA form, the CDR3 reads TGTGCCAGCAGTGGACTTTGGGGCAGCAGCTCCTACGAGCAGTACTTC.

The genes are TRBV5-1 and TRBJ2-5; D remains unclear. CDR3 size: 14 residues. Looked up from germline, CDR1 is SGHRS and CDR2 is YFSETQ. Trimming took 0 bases from V and 2 from J, leaving 8 bases between them. The CDR3: CASSLASTQETQYF. The CDR3 region has the DNA TGCGCCAGCAGCTTGGCCTCTACACAAGAGACCCAGTACTTC.

The V gene is TRBV9, the J gene TRBJ1-1; D gene uncertain. In germline, CDR1 is SGDLS, CDR2 YYNGEE. The ends were cut back, 3 bases at V and 3 bases at J, with 12 bases in the middle. This CDR3 is built from 14 residues. DNA for the CDR3: TGTGCCAGCAGCGGGGCCCCAGGAGACACTGAAGCTTTCTTT. It yields the protein CASSGAPGDTEAFF.

The V call is TRBV6-1, the J call TRBJ1-3; 8 positions agree with TRBD1. The J segment lost 1 base and the V segment lost 6 bases, leaving 2 bases of the junction unmatched. This CDR3 is 14 amino acids long. The germline CDR1 and CDR2 sequences are MNHNS and SASEGT. The DNA for the CDR3 is TGTGCCAGCAGCACAGGGGGGTCTGGAAACACCATATATTTT. Translation: CASSTGGSGNTIYF.

This clone showed up just a few times. The V and J genes are TRBV7-9 and TRBJ1-2; TRBD1 matches at 12 bases. The CDR3 runs to 14 residues. The germline V gene has CDR1 SEHNR and CDR2 FQNEAQ (reference sequence). Trimming removed 4 bases from V and 8 bases from J; junction bases left unmatched: 5. The CDR3: CASSSGTGGRGYTF. The CDR3 nucleotides read TGTGCCAGCAGCTCCGGGACAGGGGGCCGGGGCTACACCTTC.

The chain links TRBV28 to TRBJ1-2, with D unclear. CDR3 length: 15 amino acids. Trimming cost V 1 base and J 5 bases, with 14 bases left between them. From germline, CDR1 is MDHEN and CDR2 SYDVKM. The CDR3 DNA reads as TGTGCCAGCAGTTTATCGGCCAGTTTGGGATATGGCTACACCTTC. This encodes CASSLSASLGYGYTF.

This chain joins TRBV29-1 and TRBJ2-1, with no clear D. V was cut by 3 bases and J by 12 bases, with 15 bases left in between. Germline CDR1 and CDR2: SQVTM and ANQGSEA. There are 12 residues in the CDR3. In DNA form, the CDR3 reads TGCAGCGTTGATGGTAGATTAGTTGGGCAGTTCTTC. Protein product: CSVDGRLVGQFF.

The chain carries TRBV30 and TRBJ2-5, with TRBD1 as a possible D gene (6 bases). V was pared by 2 bases and J by 6 bases, with 10 bases between. Per germline, CDR1 GTSNPN and CDR2 SVGIG (reference sequence). This CDR3 spans 12 amino acids. Here the CDR3 DNA reads TGTGCCTGGAGTAGGCAGGGGAAGACCCAGTACTTC. Its protein is CAWSRQGKTQYF.

This clone has only a few counts. This sequence joins TRBV2 and TRBJ1-2; no clear D. The CDR3 is 13 residues long. Germline V gives CDR1 SNHLY, CDR2 FYNNEI. V was clipped by 4 bases and J by 1 base, with 7 bases between them. The CDR3 DNA is TGTGCCAGCAGTGCCCTCCTTAACTATGGCTACACCTTC. It specifies CASSALLNYGYTF.

This clone was observed a handful of times. V usage is TRBV28 and J usage is TRBJ1-2; TRBD1 is a possible D gene (6 bases). CDR3 size: 13 residues. V was shortened by 3 bases and J by 8 bases, with 13 bases between the two germline ends. CDR1 and CDR2 from the germline V gene are MDHEN and SYDVKM. The CDR3 region has the DNA TGTGCCAGCAGTTTTGAACAGGGAAGCGGCTACACCTTC. Protein: CASSFEQGSGYTF.

This clone has only one observation. The chain links TRBV19 to TRBJ1-5; D is possibly TRBD1 (5 bases). Germline CDR1 reads LNHDA; CDR2 reads SQIVND (reference sequence). This CDR3 has 12 residues. V lost 2 bases and J lost 7, with 6 bases in between. The CDR3 nucleotides read TGTGCCAGTAGTATATACAGGCAGCCCCAGCATTTT. Amino acid sequence: CASSIYRQPQHF.

V gene TRBV5-1 combines with J gene TRBJ1-5; TRBD1 agrees at 9 bases. V trimming: 0 bases; J trimming: 4 bases; junction bases outside the gene matches: 2. Germline V lookup: CDR1 SGHRS, CDR2 YFSETQ. The CDR3 is 15 amino acids. CDR3 in DNA: TGCGCCAGCAGCTTGGGACAGGGGGGGAATCAGCCCCAGCATTTT. The encoded protein is CASSLGQGGNQPQHF.

The chain is built from TRBV4-2 and TRBJ1-4; no definite D call. Trimming removed 1 base from V and 0 bases from J, with 9 bases in between. Germline lookup yields CDR1 LGHNA and CDR2 YNFKEQ. This CDR3 spans 16 amino acids. CDR3 in DNA: TGTGCCAGCAGCCAAGCCTACACAGCAACTAATGAAAAACTGTTTTTT. It yields the protein CASSQAYTATNEKLFF.

The genes are TRBV18 and TRBJ1-6; D gene ambiguous. CDR1 and CDR2 (germline): KGHSH, LQKENI. The ends were cut back, 5 bases at V and 8 bases at J, with 16 bases in the middle. There are 15 residues in the CDR3. The CDR3 loop is CASSNLETKHSPLHF. DNA of the CDR3: TGTGCCAGCTCAAACCTGGAGACAAAACATTCACCCCTCCACTTT.

V usage is TRBV18 and J usage is TRBJ1-4; 9 bases line up with TRBD1. After removal of 6 bases from V and 2 bases from J, the junction contained 10 bases not matched to a gene. CDR1 is KGHSH and CDR2 is LQKENI in the germline V gene. This CDR3 has 17 residues. The CDR3 here is CASSPLQGAATNEKLFF. The DNA of the CDR3 is TGTGCCAGCTCGCCCCTACAGGGGGCGGCTACTAATGAAAAACTGTTTTTT.

The rearrangement joins TRBV9 to TRBJ1-1; maybe TRBD1 (5 bases). V shed 4 bases and J shed 12 bases, with 19 bases lying between them. CDR3 size: 13 residues. Per germline, CDR1 SGDLS and CDR2 YYNGEE. The CDR3 nucleotides read TGTGCCAGCAGCCTGAGCGGGGGGATGGAGTCTTTCTTT. This translates into CASSLSGGMESFF.